The next 9 T cell receptor beta chains were all read from a single sample in a study of T cells after yellow fever vaccination. One entry per CDR3 protein, called by TCRdb with MiXCR from the 5' RACE reads. The table records 620,000 or so distinct CDR3 sequences, about a sixth of them present only once. Sequenced material: PBMCs, taken 5 days after the first yellow fever vaccination. Receptors originate from a man younger than 35 who received the YFV17D yellow fever vaccine.

The V and J genes are TRBV5-8 and TRBJ1-1; a possible D gene is TRBD1 (6 bases). Deletions cut 5 bases from V and 3 bases from J, with 14 bases between. This CDR3 contains 14 residues. Germline loops: CDR1 SGHTS, CDR2 YDEGEE. The CDR3 bases are TGTGCCAGCAGGTGGAGGGACACCTACACTGAAGCTTTCTTT. It codes for CASRWRDTYTEAFF.

The chain carries TRBV9 and TRBJ2-1; D may be TRBD2 (7 bases). Germline loops: CDR1 SGDLS, CDR2 YYNGEE. The CDR3 length is 15 residues. The V end lost 0 bases, the J end lost 4 bases, and 11 bases lay between the germline ends. This CDR3 is CASSVEGGLYNEQFF. The CDR3 DNA reads TGTGCCAGCAGCGTAGAGGGGGGGCTTTACAATGAGCAGTTCTTC.

This clonotype has a handful of counts. This chain connects TRBV12-3 or TRBV12-4 to TRBJ1-2; D remains unclear. V lost 6 bases to trimming and J lost 4 bases, with 15 bases between them. The CDR3 is 14 amino acids. CDR3 coding DNA: TGTGCCAGCAGCCCTTTTACCGCCAGCTATGGCTACACCTTC. It translates to CASSPFTASYGYTF.

In its sample, this clonotype was seen a few times. This sequence joins TRBV9 and TRBJ1-1; D is uncertain. The CDR3 extends over 14 amino acids. V was shortened by 4 bases and J by 0 bases, with 10 bases between the two germline ends. Germline V CDR1 and CDR2: SGDLS, YYNGEE. Written as DNA, the CDR3 is TGTGCCAGCAGCCCCCGGGCCATGAACACTGAAGCTTTCTTT. As protein: CASSPRAMNTEAFF.

This chain joins TRBV9 and TRBJ1-2; D might be TRBD1 (6 bases). V was trimmed by 4 bases and J by 8 bases, leaving 12 bases between them. Germline V CDR1 and CDR2: SGDLS, YYNGEE. This CDR3 has 12 amino acids. The CDR3 loop is CASSTGADGYTF. CDR3 DNA sequence: TGTGCCAGCAGCACGGGGGCCGACGGCTACACCTTC.

In this sample, this clonotype turned up a few times. The chain carries TRBV7-2 and TRBJ1-2; the D gene is possibly TRBD1 (5 bases). Germline V gives CDR1 SGHTA, CDR2 FQGNSA. CDR3 size: 15 residues. The ends were cut back, 5 bases at V and 1 base at J, with 14 bases in the middle. The CDR3 here is CASSLLKGVNYGYTF. The CDR3 DNA reads as TGTGCCAGCAGCCTGCTGAAAGGGGTTAACTATGGCTACACCTTC.

The chain uses TRBV6-4 and TRBJ2-3; possible D gene TRBD2, 5 bases. V gave up 6 bases and J gave up 3 bases, with 13 bases separating them. CDR3 size: 14 residues. Per germline, CDR1 MRHNA and CDR2 SNTAGT. CDR3 DNA: TGTGCCAGCAGCGAAGGCGGGTGGACAGATACGCAGTATTTT. As protein: CASSEGGWTDTQYF.

This clonotype has more than one count but fewer than ten. The V and J genes are TRBV12-3 or TRBV12-4 and TRBJ1-6; unclear D gene. The CDR3 runs 13 residues. The ends were cut back, 2 bases at V and 8 bases at J, with 7 bases in the middle. The CDR3 region is CASSLLVDSPLHF. For the CDR3, the DNA is TGTGCCAGCAGTTTACTAGTGGATTCACCCCTCCACTTT.

The chain joins TRBV2 to TRBJ2-2; tentative D call: TRBD1 (6 bases). Germline-derived CDR1 and CDR2 are SNHLY and FYNNEI. The V gene lost 8 bases and the J gene lost 1 base, with 8 bases spanning the gap. CDR3 size: 13 residues. The CDR3 here is CASETGNTGELFF. CDR3 bases: TGTGCCAGCGAGACAGGGAACACCGGGGAGCTGTTTTTT.